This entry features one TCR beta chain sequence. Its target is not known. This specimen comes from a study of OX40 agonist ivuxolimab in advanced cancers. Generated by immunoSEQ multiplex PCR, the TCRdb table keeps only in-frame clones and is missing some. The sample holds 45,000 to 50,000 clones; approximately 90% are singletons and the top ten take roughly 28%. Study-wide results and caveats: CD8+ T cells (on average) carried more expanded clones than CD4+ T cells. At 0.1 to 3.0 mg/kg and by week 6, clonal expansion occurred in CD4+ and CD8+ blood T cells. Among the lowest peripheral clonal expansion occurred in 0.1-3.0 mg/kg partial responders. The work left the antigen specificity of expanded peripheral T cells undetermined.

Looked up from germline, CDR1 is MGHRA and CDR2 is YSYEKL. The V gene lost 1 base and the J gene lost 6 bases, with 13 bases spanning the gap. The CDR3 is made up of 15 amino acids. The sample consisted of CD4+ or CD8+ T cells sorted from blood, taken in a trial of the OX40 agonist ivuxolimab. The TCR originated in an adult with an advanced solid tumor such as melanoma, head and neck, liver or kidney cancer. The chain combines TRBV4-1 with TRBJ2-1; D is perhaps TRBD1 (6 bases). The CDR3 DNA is TGCGCCAGCAGCCAAGGGGGGCCTCGGGGCAATGAGCAGTTCTTC. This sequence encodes CASSQGGPRGNEQFF.